This TCR beta chain stems from a study of cytomegalovirus exposure and HLA in healthy donors. Study outcomes and limitations: TRBV6-2, TRBV6-3 and some other V segments were excluded as indistinguishable. The presence/absence work took it that sequencing depth was about the same across donors. Later on, a genetic analysis was performed. It linked a missense variant in DCLRE1C with V- and J-gene trimming of TCR beta.

The primer mix had 60 Vbeta and 13 Jbeta primers. Here immunoSEQ multiplex PCR was the method, and the copy in TCRdb shows in-frame clones only, minus some. The sample has around 150,000 clones; more than 60% are singletons. Among the donors, all were healthy bone marrow donors. Of note for this clone: No antigen is known for it.

Germline assignment: CDR1 SNHLY and CDR2 FYNNEI. V gave up 4 bases and J gave up 5 bases, with 9 bases separating them. This CDR3 comprises 13 residues. The sample consisted of PBMCs. V usage is TRBV2 and J usage is TRBJ1-5; D is possibly TRBD1 (5 bases). This clonotype was obtained from a woman in her thirties in good health and CMV-seronegative. CDR3 protein: CASSVTGYQPQHF. In DNA form, the CDR3 reads TGTGCCAGCAGTGTTACAGGTTATCAGCCCCAGCATTTT.